These 11 T cell receptor beta chains originate from one sample sequenced in a study of CD8+ T cells in alopecia areata. cDNA reverse transcribed from extracted RNA served as the sequencing template. Data came from immunoSEQ multiplex PCR; TCRdb stores just in-frame clones and leaves some out. The profile shows 37,000 or so clones, less than 55% of them singletons. For five patients taking part in the biomarker study, CD4+ cells were further sorted into CD25+CD127- cells. Sequenced sample: CD4+ Tregs sorted from blood. Source of these receptors: a human donor with alopecia areata.

The gene calls are TRBV5-4 and TRBJ2-7; maybe TRBD2 (5 bases). Trimming cost V 1 base and J 1 base, with 9 bases left between them. CDR1 is SGHNT and CDR2 is YYREEE in the germline V gene (reference sequence). The CDR3 contains 14 residues. In nucleotides, the CDR3 is TGTGCCAGCAGCTTGTACCCGGGATCCTACGAGCAGTACTTC. Amino acids: CASSLYPGSYEQYF. The whole variable domain, remainder taken from reference TRBV5-4 and TRBJ2-7, is ETGVTQSPTHLIKTRGQQVTLRCSSQSGHNTVSWYQQALGQGPQFIFQYYREEENGRGNFPPRFSGLQFPNYSSELNVNALELDDSALYLCASSLYPGSYEQYFGPGTRLTVT.

The rearrangement uses TRBV4-3 and TRBJ2-7, with D possibly matching TRBD1 (6 bases). The length of the CDR3 is 15 residues. CDR1 and CDR2 (germline): LGHNA, YSLEER. V was shortened by 0 bases and J by 4 bases, with 13 bases between the two germline ends. The CDR3 nucleotides are TGCGCCAGCAGCCAAGATATAACAGGGCTTTACGAGCAGTACTTC. Translating gives CASSQDITGLYEQYF.

The chain has TRBV29-1 and TRBJ2-2; D is undetermined. V lost 6 bases, J lost 0 bases, and 11 bases lay in between. Germline V lookup: CDR1 SQVTM, CDR2 ANQGSEA. The CDR3 contains 14 residues. This CDR3 is CSVGGRSNTGELFF. As DNA, the CDR3 is TGCAGCGTAGGTGGCAGGTCGAACACCGGGGAGCTGTTTTTT.

The chain is built from TRBV7-3 and TRBJ1-2, with TRBD1 matching over 8 bases. The germline gives CDR1 SGHTA, CDR2 FQGTGA. The CDR3 loop spans 14 amino acids. With V trimmed by 0 bases and J by 7 bases, 4 bases remained unmatched. The CDR3 region has the DNA TGTGCCAGCAGCTTAACGCTCCAGGGGGCTGGCTACACCTTC. Protein: CASSLTLQGAGYTF.

This clone was seen only a few times. This chain links TRBV7-3 with TRBJ2-7; D is possibly TRBD2 (6 bases). The CDR3 is made up of 14 amino acids. CDR1 is SGHTA and CDR2 is FQGTGA in the germline V gene. Trimming shortened V by 5 bases and J by 1 base, and 12 bases separated the two germline ends. CDR3 sequence (DNA): TGTGCCAGCAGCGAAAGCGGGTTTTCCTACGAGCAGTACTTC. Its translation is CASSESGFSYEQYF.

This clone was detected a few times. The chain combines TRBV2 with TRBJ2-1, with 8 bases matching TRBD2. The germline V gene encodes CDR1 SNHLY and CDR2 FYNNEI. The length of the CDR3 is 16 residues. V trimming: 6 bases; J trimming: 2 bases; junction bases outside the gene matches: 9. For the CDR3, the DNA is TGTGCCAGCAGCCTTTTAGAACTAGCGGCCTACAATGAGCAGTTCTTC. It codes for CASSLLELAAYNEQFF.

As DNA, the CDR3 is TGTGCCAGCAGCTGGAGGGCAGATACGCAGTATTTT. It translates to CASSWRADTQYF. J is TRBJ2-3 and V is TRBV7-2, with D possibly TRBD2 on 6 matching bases. Germline values: CDR1 SGHTA, CDR2 FQGNSA. Trimming cost V 4 bases and J 4 bases, with 6 bases left between them. This CDR3 region has 12 residues.

A few counts support this clone. The CDR3 here is CASSLVPPPAGEQYF. CDR3 DNA sequence: TGTGCCAGCAGCTTAGTCCCCCCCCCGGCAGGCGAGCAGTACTTC. The chain is built from TRBV7-2 and TRBJ2-7; D unclear. The CDR3 spans 15 residues. Deletions cut 1 base from V and 6 bases from J, with 16 bases between. The germline V gene encodes CDR1 SGHTA and CDR2 FQGNSA.

The J gene is TRBJ1-2, the V gene TRBV5-1, with D maybe TRBD1 (5 bases). The CDR3 is 14 amino acids. Germline CDR1 and CDR2: SGHRS and YFSETQ. V lost 1 base, J lost 6 bases, and 13 bases lay in between. The CDR3 DNA is TGCGCCAGCAGCTTGTGGAGAATAGGGGATGGCTACACCTTC. This translates into CASSLWRIGDGYTF.

The chain links TRBV7-3 to TRBJ2-1; D tentatively reads TRBD1 or TRBD2 (5 bases each). V was pared by 0 bases and J by 12 bases, with 15 bases between. Germline CDR1 reads SGHTA; CDR2 reads FQGTGA. This CDR3 contains 14 residues. CDR3 region: CASSLTYDGTSQFF. The CDR3 nucleotides are TGTGCCAGCAGCTTAACTTACGACGGGACCTCGCAGTTCTTC.

The rearrangement joins TRBV1 to TRBJ2-7; the table names TRBD2, a call not compared with the DNA. TRBV1 is marked as a pseudogene. The CDR3 contains 18 residues. In DNA form, the CDR3 reads TGCACCAGCAGCCAAGAGTATGGCGGGAGGGGGCTCTCCTACGAGCAGTACTTC. Translating gives CTSSQEYGGRGLSYEQYF.